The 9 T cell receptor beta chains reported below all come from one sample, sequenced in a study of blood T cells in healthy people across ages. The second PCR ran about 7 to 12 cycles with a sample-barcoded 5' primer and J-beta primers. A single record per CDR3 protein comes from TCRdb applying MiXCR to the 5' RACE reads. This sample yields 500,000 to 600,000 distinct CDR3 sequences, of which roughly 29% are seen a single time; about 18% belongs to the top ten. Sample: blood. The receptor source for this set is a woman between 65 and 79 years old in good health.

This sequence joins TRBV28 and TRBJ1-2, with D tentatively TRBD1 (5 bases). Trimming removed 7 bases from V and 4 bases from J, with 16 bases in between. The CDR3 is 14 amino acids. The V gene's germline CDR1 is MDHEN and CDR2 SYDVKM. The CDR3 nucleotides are TGTGCCAGCACCCTAGACCCAGGGATCTATGGCTACACCTTC. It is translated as CASTLDPGIYGYTF.

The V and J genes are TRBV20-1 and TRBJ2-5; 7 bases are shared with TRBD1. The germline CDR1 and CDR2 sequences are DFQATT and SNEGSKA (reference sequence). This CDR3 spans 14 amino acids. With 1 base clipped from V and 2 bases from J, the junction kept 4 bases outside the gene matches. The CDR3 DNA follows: TGCAGTGCTAGAGTCTGGACAGGACAAGAGACCCAGTACTTC. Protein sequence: CSARVWTGQETQYF.

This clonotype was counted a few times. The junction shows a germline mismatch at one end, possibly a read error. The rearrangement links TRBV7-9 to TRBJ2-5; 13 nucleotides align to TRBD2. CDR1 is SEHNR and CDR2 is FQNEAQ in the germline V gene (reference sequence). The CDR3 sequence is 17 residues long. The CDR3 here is CASTLPGLAGDQETQYF. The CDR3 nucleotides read TGTGCCAGCACCTTACCCGGACTAGCGGGGGACCAAGAGACCCAGTACTTC.

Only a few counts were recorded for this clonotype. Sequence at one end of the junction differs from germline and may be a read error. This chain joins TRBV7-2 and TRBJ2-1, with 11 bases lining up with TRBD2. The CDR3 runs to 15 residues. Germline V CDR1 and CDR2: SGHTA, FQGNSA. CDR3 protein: CASSLGLAGGNEQLF. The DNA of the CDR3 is TGTGCCAGCAGCTTAGGGCTAGCGGGGGGTAATGAGCAGCTCTTC.

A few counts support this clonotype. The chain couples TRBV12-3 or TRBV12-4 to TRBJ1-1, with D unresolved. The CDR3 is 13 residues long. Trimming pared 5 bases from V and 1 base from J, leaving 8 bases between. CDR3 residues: CASSPTANTEAFF. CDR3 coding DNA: TGTGCCAGCAGTCCAACAGCGAACACTGAAGCTTTCTTT.

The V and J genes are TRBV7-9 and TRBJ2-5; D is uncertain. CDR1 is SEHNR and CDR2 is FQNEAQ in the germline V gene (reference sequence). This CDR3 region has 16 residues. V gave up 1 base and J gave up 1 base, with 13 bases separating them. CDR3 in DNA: TGTGCCAGCAGCTTAGTCCTATTATGGGGCCAAGAGACCCAGTACTTC. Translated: CASSLVLLWGQETQYF. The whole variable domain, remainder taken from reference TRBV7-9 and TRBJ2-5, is DTGVSQNPRHKITKRGQNVTFRCDPISEHNRLYWYRQTLGQGPEFLTYFQNEAQLEKSRLLSDRFSAERPKGSFSTLEIQRTEQGDSAMYLCASSLVLLWGQETQYFGPGTRLLVL.

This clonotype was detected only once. The CDR3 here is CASERGFNYGYTF. The CDR3 nucleotides are TGTGCCAGCGAAAGGGGCTTTAACTATGGCTACACCTTC. V usage is TRBV7-9 and J usage is TRBJ1-2; maybe TRBD1 (5 bases). Germline CDR1 and CDR2: SEHNR and FQNEAQ (reference sequence). Trimming stripped 8 bases from V and 1 base from J, with 11 bases between. The CDR3 has 13 amino acids.

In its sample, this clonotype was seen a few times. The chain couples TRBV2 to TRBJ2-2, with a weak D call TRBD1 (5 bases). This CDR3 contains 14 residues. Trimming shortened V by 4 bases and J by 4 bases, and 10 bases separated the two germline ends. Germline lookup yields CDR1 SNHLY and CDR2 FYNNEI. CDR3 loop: CASSARQITGELFF. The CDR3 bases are TGTGCCAGCAGTGCCCGACAGATCACCGGGGAGCTGTTTTTT.

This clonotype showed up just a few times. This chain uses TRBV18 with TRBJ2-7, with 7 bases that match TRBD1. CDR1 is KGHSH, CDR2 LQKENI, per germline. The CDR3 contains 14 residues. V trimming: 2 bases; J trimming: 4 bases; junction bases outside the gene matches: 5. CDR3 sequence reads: CASSPARGLYEQYF. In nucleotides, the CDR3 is TGTGCCAGCTCACCAGCGAGGGGGCTGTACGAGCAGTACTTC.